Given below is one T cell receptor beta chain in context. The record originates from a study of cytomegalovirus exposure and HLA in healthy donors. Germline CDR1 and CDR2: SGHNT and YYREEE (reference sequence). Trimming pared 4 bases from V and 4 bases from J, leaving 10 bases between. The CDR3 runs 13 residues. Vbeta (60) and Jbeta (13) primers were used in the PCR. Clones were sequenced by immunoSEQ multiplex PCR, and TCRdb holds only the in-frame ones, with some missing. This sample's clone table lists just over 150,000 clones. The V and J genes are TRBV5-4 and TRBJ2-3; D is perhaps TRBD1 (5 bases). The receptor was derived from a woman in her fifties or sixties in good health and CMV-seronegative. Sequencing was carried out using PBMCs. The CDR3 protein is CASSQDSSDTQYF. CDR3 sequence (DNA): TGTGCCAGCAGCCAAGACAGCTCAGATACGCAGTATTTT.